This is a list of T cell receptor beta chains from one sample in a study of brain T cells in children with intractable seizures. This table comes from immunoSEQ multiplex PCR, and its TCRdb copy is limited to in-frame clones, with some not included. The sample lists about 340,000 clones, about 93% occurring once. Source: peripheral blood, taken more than 4 months after surgery. These receptors all stem from a boy less than two years old with tuberous sclerosis and intractable seizures. CDR3s include the opening cysteine and the closing phenylalanine or tryptophan. D genes are given only for firm matches. Rows may omit the clone size; those that give it use once, few, many or a size class.

DNA	CDR3	size	V	J	D
TGTGCCAGCTCACCACAGACCCGGAATTATGGCTACACCTTC	CASSPQTRNYGYTF	NA	TRBV18	TRBJ1-2	NA
TGTGCCAGCAGCCCACAGGGTGCCTATGGCTACACCTTC	CASSPQGAYGYTF	NA	TRBV7-9	TRBJ1-2	NA
TGTGCCAGCAGTTACTCGGTCAGCGGCACAGATACGCAGTATTTT	CASSYSVSGTDTQYF	NA	TRBV6-6	TRBJ2-3	NA
TGTGCCAGCAGCCACAGCGATTATAGCAATCAGCCCCAGCATTTT	CASSHSDYSNQPQHF	NA	TRBV5-4	TRBJ1-5	NA
TGTGCCAGCAGCCGTTGGGACCCCAGGGCTGCTAACTATGGCTACACCTTC	CASSRWDPRAANYGYTF	NA	TRBV7-8	TRBJ1-2	NA
TGCGCCAGCAGCCACGGGGGACCCACTAGCGGGGTAGGTAAAGATACGCAGTATTTT	CASSHGGPTSGVGKDTQYF	NA	TRBV4-1	TRBJ2-3	TRBD2
TGTGCCAGCAGCCCTGAATCGACAGGGGGCGCGGGAAAACTGTTTTTT	CASSPESTGGAGKLFF	once	TRBV3-1/TRBV3-2	TRBJ1-4	TRBD1
TGTGCCAGCAGCCCATGGGGGACACCTGGGGCCAACGTCCTGACTTTC	CASSPWGTPGANVLTF	NA	TRBV13	TRBJ2-6	NA
TGTGCCAGCAGTGAAGCGACAGCCTCCCGCTTC	CASSEATASRF	NA	TRBV6-1	TRBJ2-7	NA
TGTGCCAGCAGCTTGGCCTCGGCAGATGAAAAACTGTTTTTT	CASSLASADEKLFF	NA	TRBV5-4	TRBJ1-4	NA
TGTGCCTGGAGTCCGGGACTAGCGGTTACCTACGAGCAGTACTTC	CAWSPGLAVTYEQYF	NA	TRBV30	TRBJ2-7	TRBD2
TGTGCCAGCAGCCCGGGCGGACGGTCCCAAGAGACCCAGTACTTC	CASSPGGRSQETQYF	NA	TRBV5-6	TRBJ2-5	NA
TGTGCCAGTAGTATTAACCCAGACCACGGCTACACCTTC	CASSINPDHGYTF	NA	TRBV19	TRBJ1-2	NA
TGTGCCACCAGTGATCCCAGGACAGGGTCTAAGGATGGCTACACCTTC	CATSDPRTGSKDGYTF	NA	TRBV24-1	TRBJ1-2	TRBD1
TGCGCCAGCAGCAAAAGCGGGCTCTACAATGAGCAGTTCTTC	CASSKSGLYNEQFF	NA	TRBV10-1	TRBJ2-1	NA
TGTGCCAGCAGTTACAGGGGGCGTACTGAAGCTTTCTTT	CASSYRGRTEAFF	NA	TRBV6-5	TRBJ1-1	TRBD1
TGTGCCAGCAGCCAAGGGAGGGGTGGGCATAATTCACCCCTCCACTTT	CASSQGRGGHNSPLHF	NA	TRBV3-1/TRBV3-2	TRBJ1-6	NA
TGTGCCAGCAGCTTGTGGGCTAGCGGGAGGGCCGCGACAGATACGCAGTATTTT	CASSLWASGRAATDTQYF	NA	TRBV5-4	TRBJ2-3	TRBD2
TGTGCCAGCAGACCTTCCTACAGGGGGCGAGATCAGCCCCAGCATTTT	CASRPSYRGRDQPQHF	once	TRBV6-6	TRBJ1-5	TRBD1
TGTGCCAGCAGTCTTCAAGTCACAGATACGCAGTATTTT	CASSLQVTDTQYF	once	TRBV12-3/TRBV12-4	TRBJ2-3	NA
TGTGCTAGTATTTTCGGGGACGAGCAGTACTTC	CASIFGDEQYF	NA	TRBV12-5	TRBJ2-7	NA
TGTGCCAGCAGCCCACAAGCGAGGCAGACCTACGAGCAGTACTTC	CASSPQARQTYEQYF	NA	TRBV7-2	TRBJ2-7	NA
TGTGCCAGCTCACCAACCGTCTTCGGGGGGCAGTACTTC	CASSPTVFGGQYF	NA	TRBV18	TRBJ2-7	NA
TGTGCCAGCAGCTCCGGAGGGGGAATAAAGATGAACACTGAAGCTTTCTTT	CASSSGGGIKMNTEAFF	few	TRBV5-4	TRBJ1-1	NA
TGTGCCAGCAGTTCAACAGGGTCTAGCAATCAGCCCCAGCATTTT	CASSSTGSSNQPQHF	once	TRBV6-5	TRBJ1-5	NA
TGCAGCTCCGCCTTAGGGGGCTCCTACAATGAGCAGTTCTTC	CSSALGGSYNEQFF	NA	TRBV29-1	TRBJ2-1	NA
TGTGCCAGCAGCGAGGGCGAAAACTATGGCTACACCTTC	CASSEGENYGYTF	NA	TRBV9	TRBJ1-2	NA
TGTGCCAGCAGCTTAGGACAGGGGGTTGGCTACACCTTC	CASSLGQGVGYTF	NA	TRBV11-2	TRBJ1-2	TRBD1
TGTGCCAGCTCACCCACGGACAGGATAGGACTAGCGAAACTCTACGAGCAGTACTTC	CASSPTDRIGLAKLYEQYF	NA	TRBV18	TRBJ2-7	TRBD2
TGTGCCAGCAGCGACCGACGGGGGGGCTACGAGCAGTACTTC	CASSDRRGGYEQYF	NA	TRBV5-8	TRBJ2-7	TRBD2
TGTGCCAGCAGCGTAGGGGACAGTTATCAGCCCCAGCATTTT	CASSVGDSYQPQHF	NA	TRBV9	TRBJ1-5	TRBD1
TGTGCCAGCAGTCAGGGCGGCCTAAATAATTCACCCCTCCACTTT	CASSQGGLNNSPLHF	NA	TRBV3-1/TRBV3-2	TRBJ1-6	NA
TGTGCCAGCAGCGAGGGAAGCGGAAACTACAATGAGCAGTTCTTC	CASSEGSGNYNEQFF	NA	TRBV5-6	TRBJ2-1	NA
TGTGCCAGCAGCTTAACCGGGACAGGGTTCGATTCACCCCTCCACTTT	CASSLTGTGFDSPLHF	NA	TRBV7-3	TRBJ1-6	TRBD1